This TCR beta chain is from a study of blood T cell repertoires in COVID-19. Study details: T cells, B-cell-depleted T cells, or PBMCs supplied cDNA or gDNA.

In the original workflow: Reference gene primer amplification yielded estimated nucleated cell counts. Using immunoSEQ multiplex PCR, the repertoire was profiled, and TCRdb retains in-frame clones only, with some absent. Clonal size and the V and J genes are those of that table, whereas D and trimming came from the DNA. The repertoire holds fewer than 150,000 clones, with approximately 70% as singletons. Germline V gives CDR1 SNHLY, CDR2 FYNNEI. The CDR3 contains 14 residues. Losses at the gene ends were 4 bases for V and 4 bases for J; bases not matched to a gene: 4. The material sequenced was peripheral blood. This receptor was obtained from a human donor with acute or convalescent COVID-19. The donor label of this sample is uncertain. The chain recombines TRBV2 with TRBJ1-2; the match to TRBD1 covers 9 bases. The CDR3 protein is CASSVTGGSYGYTF. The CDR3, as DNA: TGTGCCAGCAGTGTGACAGGGGGTAGCTATGGCTACACCTTC.